Listed below are T cell receptor beta chains from one sample, sequenced in a study of T cells in Graves' hyperthyroidism and ophthalmopathy. TCRdb ran MiXCR on the multiplex PCR reads and lists one entry per CDR3 protein. Among fewer than 650,000 distinct CDR3 sequences listed, over 11% were seen once. The sequenced material came from blood. The receptors here all came from a woman in her twenties or thirties with Graves' hyperthyroidism that later progressed to Graves' ophthalmopathy. Both conserved end residues are part of each CDR3. D genes are given only for firm matches. Where a row states a size, it is once, few, many or the class of an expanded clone; other rows omit it.

j_gene: TRBJ1-2; abundance: many; d_gene: .; v_gene: TRBV19; CDR3aa: CASSTSGAITPTLGYTF; CDR3nt: TGTGCCAGTAGTACCTCCGGGGCCATAACACCCACCTTAGGCTACACCTTC
j_gene: TRBJ2-1; abundance: few; d_gene: TRBD1; v_gene: TRBV19; CDR3aa: CASSIRTGANEQFF; CDR3nt: TGTGCCAGTAGTATTCGAACAGGGGCCAATGAGCAGTTCTTC
j_gene: TRBJ2-1; abundance: many; d_gene: .; v_gene: TRBV12-5; CDR3aa: CASGLLMPSLTYNEQFF; CDR3nt: TGTGCTAGTGGTTTGCTCATGCCCTCCCTAACCTACAATGAGCAGTTCTTC
j_gene: TRBJ2-2; abundance: few; d_gene: .; v_gene: TRBV3-1; CDR3aa: CASSLTTGPANTGELFF; CDR3nt: TGTGCCAGCAGCCTTACCACCGGGCCGGCGAACACCGGGGAGCTGTTTTTT
j_gene: TRBJ1-6; abundance: many; d_gene: .; v_gene: TRBV2; CDR3aa: CASSVYTGYHNSPLHF; CDR3nt: TGTGCCAGCAGTGTCTACACAGGCTATCATAATTCACCCCTCCACTTT
j_gene: TRBJ1-6; abundance: many; d_gene: .; v_gene: TRBV4-3; CDR3aa: CASSQDSRRGSYNSPLHF; CDR3nt: TGCGCCAGCAGCCAAGATAGTAGGCGGGGCTCCTATAATTCACCCCTCCACTTT
j_gene: TRBJ2-7; abundance: many; d_gene: .; v_gene: TRBV28; CDR3aa: CASSLLVIGQGGDEQYF; CDR3nt: TGTGCCAGCAGTTTATTAGTCATAGGTCAGGGGGGCGACGAGCAGTACTTC
j_gene: TRBJ2-5; abundance: many; d_gene: .; v_gene: TRBV6-1; CDR3aa: CASSNPGDAETQYF; CDR3nt: TGTGCCAGCAGTAACCCTGGGGACGCGGAGACCCAGTACTTC
j_gene: TRBJ2-3; abundance: .; d_gene: TRBD2; v_gene: TRBV20-1; CDR3aa: CSAERETDTQYF; CDR3nt: TGCAGTGCGGAGCGGGAGACAGATACGCAGTATTTT
j_gene: TRBJ1-2; abundance: few; d_gene: TRBD1; v_gene: TRBV6-1; CDR3aa: CASIDYGQGGGYTF; CDR3nt: TGTGCCAGCATAGATTACGGACAGGGAGGTGGCTACACCTTC
j_gene: TRBJ2-5; abundance: few; d_gene: .; v_gene: TRBV9; CDR3aa: CASSVGHGQETQYF; CDR3nt: TGTGCCAGCAGCGTGGGACACGGCCAAGAGACCCAGTACTTC
j_gene: TRBJ2-1; abundance: many; d_gene: .; v_gene: TRBV20-1; CDR3aa: CSPDRSSYNEQFF; CDR3nt: TGCAGTCCAGACCGAAGCTCCTACAATGAGCAGTTCTTC
j_gene: TRBJ1-1; abundance: .; d_gene: .; v_gene: TRBV4-2; CDR3aa: CASSQDDSGATEAFF; CDR3nt: TGTGCCAGCAGCCAAGATGATTCGGGGGCCACTGAAGCTTTCTTT
j_gene: TRBJ1-2; abundance: once; d_gene: TRBD1; v_gene: TRBV29-1; CDR3aa: CSVRTGTNYGYTF; CDR3nt: TGCAGCGTGAGGACAGGAACTAACTATGGCTACACCTTC
j_gene: TRBJ2-5; abundance: many; d_gene: TRBD1; v_gene: TRBV27; CDR3aa: CASSIPGQGETQYF; CDR3nt: TGTGCCAGCAGTATCCCGGGACAGGGAGAGACCCAGTACTTC
j_gene: TRBJ2-3; abundance: many; d_gene: TRBD1; v_gene: TRBV11-2; CDR3aa: CASSFTGVGGDTQYF; CDR3nt: TGTGCCAGCAGCTTTACAGGGGTAGGGGGAGATACGCAGTATTTT
j_gene: TRBJ2-7; abundance: many; d_gene: TRBD2; v_gene: TRBV19; CDR3aa: CASSPTSGSNLREQYF; CDR3nt: TGTGCCAGTAGCCCGACTAGCGGGAGTAACCTACGCGAGCAGTACTTC
j_gene: TRBJ2-2; abundance: many; d_gene: .; v_gene: TRBV10-3; CDR3aa: CAISDQGLDTGELFF; CDR3nt: TGTGCCATCAGTGACCAGGGGTTGGACACCGGGGAGCTGTTTTTT
j_gene: TRBJ2-7; abundance: .; d_gene: .; v_gene: TRBV19; CDR3aa: CASSITLEVEQYF; CDR3nt: TGTGCCAGTAGTATTACCTTGGAGGTCGAGCAGTACTTC
j_gene: TRBJ1-1; abundance: few; d_gene: .; v_gene: TRBV7-2; CDR3aa: CASSLSREYTEAFF; CDR3nt: TGTGCCAGCAGCTTATCCAGAGAGTACACTGAAGCTTTCTTT
j_gene: TRBJ2-3; abundance: many; d_gene: TRBD2; v_gene: TRBV6-2/TRBV6-3; CDR3aa: CASNIAGGTDTQYF; CDR3nt: TGTGCCAGCAATATAGCGGGAGGCACAGATACGCAGTATTTT
j_gene: TRBJ1-4; abundance: .; d_gene: .; v_gene: TRBV19; CDR3aa: CASSDLTATNEKLFF; CDR3nt: TGTGCCAGTAGTGACCTGACAGCAACTAATGAAAAACTGTTTTTT
j_gene: TRBJ2-1; abundance: many; d_gene: .; v_gene: TRBV6-1; CDR3aa: CASSPAMGEQFF; CDR3nt: TGTGCCAGCAGCCCCGCCATGGGTGAGCAGTTCTTC
j_gene: TRBJ2-7; abundance: many; d_gene: TRBD1; v_gene: TRBV12-3/TRBV12-4; CDR3aa: CASSPLDRDGSYEQYF; CDR3nt: TGTGCCAGCAGTCCTCTGGACAGGGACGGATCCTACGAGCAGTACTTC
j_gene: TRBJ2-3; abundance: few; d_gene: .; v_gene: TRBV29-1; CDR3aa: CSVEDSSNTAPRSGVTQYF; CDR3nt: TGCAGCGTTGAAGATTCCTCGAATACGGCCCCTAGGAGCGGAGTTACGCAGTATTTT
j_gene: TRBJ2-1; abundance: .; d_gene: .; v_gene: TRBV11-2; CDR3aa: CASSFGPGLDEQFF; CDR3nt: .
j_gene: TRBJ1-4; abundance: many; d_gene: .; v_gene: TRBV7-9; CDR3aa: CASSRNWANEKLFF; CDR3nt: TGTGCCAGCAGCAGGAACTGGGCTAATGAAAAACTGTTTTTT
j_gene: TRBJ2-1; abundance: few; d_gene: TRBD2; v_gene: TRBV14; CDR3aa: CASSQDRLAGDYFSSYNEQFF; CDR3nt: TGTGCCAGCAGCCAAGACCGACTAGCGGGAGATTACTTTAGCTCCTACAATGAGCAGTTCTTC
j_gene: TRBJ2-5; abundance: .; d_gene: TRBD2; v_gene: TRBV7-3; CDR3aa: CASSPGGSGRLETQYF; CDR3nt: TGTGCCAGCAGCCCCGGGGGTAGCGGGAGGTTGGAGACCCAGTACTTC
j_gene: TRBJ2-7; abundance: many; d_gene: TRBD1; v_gene: TRBV7-2; CDR3aa: CASSSRTGGSYEQYF; CDR3nt: TGTGCCAGCAGCAGTCGGACAGGGGGCTCCTACGAGCAGTACTTC
j_gene: TRBJ2-1; abundance: .; d_gene: TRBD2; v_gene: TRBV13; CDR3aa: CASSRTSARNEQFF; CDR3nt: TGTGCCAGCAGCCGGACTAGCGCACGCAATGAGCAGTTCTTC
j_gene: TRBJ2-7; abundance: .; d_gene: TRBD1; v_gene: TRBV28; CDR3aa: CATTGGWYEQYF; CDR3nt: TGTGCCACGACAGGGGGCTGGTACGAGCAGTACTTC
j_gene: TRBJ2-7; abundance: many; d_gene: .; v_gene: TRBV11-2; CDR3aa: CASSQKEGVTYEQYF; CDR3nt: TGTGCCAGCAGTCAGAAGGAGGGGGTAACCTACGAGCAGTACTTC
j_gene: TRBJ2-3; abundance: many; d_gene: TRBD2; v_gene: TRBV9; CDR3aa: CASSPRGGEDTQYF; CDR3nt: TGTGCCAGCAGCCCTCGCGGGGGGGAGGATACGCAGTATTTT
j_gene: TRBJ2-7; abundance: many; d_gene: TRBD1; v_gene: TRBV7-2; CDR3aa: CASSTGTGNYEQYF; CDR3nt: TGTGCCAGCAGCACCGGGACAGGAAACTACGAGCAGTACTTC
j_gene: TRBJ2-3; abundance: many; d_gene: TRBD2; v_gene: TRBV20-1; CDR3aa: CSARLGLAGGTDTQYF; CDR3nt: TGCAGTGCTAGACTAGGACTAGCGGGAGGGACAGATACGCAGTATTTT
j_gene: TRBJ2-2; abundance: many; d_gene: .; v_gene: TRBV13; CDR3aa: CASSTRLVTGELFF; CDR3nt: TGTGCCAGCAGCACCCGACTAGTAACCGGGGAGCTGTTTTTT
j_gene: TRBJ2-4; abundance: few; d_gene: TRBD2; v_gene: TRBV28; CDR3aa: CASSLRAGVGPSKNIQYF; CDR3nt: TGTGCCAGCAGTTTAAGGGCGGGGGTGGGGCCGTCCAAAAACATTCAGTACTTC
j_gene: TRBJ1-2; abundance: .; d_gene: .; v_gene: TRBV5-1; CDR3aa: CASSAGLPANYSYTF; CDR3nt: TGCGCCAGCAGCGCCGGGCTCCCAGCTAACTATAGCTACACCTTC
j_gene: TRBJ1-1; abundance: .; d_gene: .; v_gene: TRBV6-1; CDR3aa: CASRIPEMDAFF; CDR3nt: TGTGCCAGCAGAATTCCGGAGATGGATGCTTTCTTT
j_gene: TRBJ1-2; abundance: .; d_gene: .; v_gene: TRBV4-2; CDR3aa: CASSQEAATNYGYTF; CDR3nt: TGTGCCAGCAGCCAAGAGGCAGCGACCAACTATGGCTACACCTTC
j_gene: TRBJ1-4; abundance: .; d_gene: TRBD1; v_gene: TRBV18; CDR3aa: CASSPPLGQGIEKLFF; CDR3nt: TGTGCCAGCTCACCTCCTCTCGGACAGGGGATTGAAAAACTGTTTTTT
j_gene: TRBJ2-1; abundance: .; d_gene: .; v_gene: TRBV27; CDR3aa: CASRSIQGANEQFF; CDR3nt: TGTGCCAGCAGATCAATACAGGGAGCCAATGAGCAGTTCTTC
j_gene: TRBJ2-1; abundance: many; d_gene: .; v_gene: TRBV28; CDR3aa: CASREGSNEQFF; CDR3nt: TGTGCCAGCCGGGAAGGGAGCAATGAGCAGTTCTTC
j_gene: TRBJ2-2; abundance: many; d_gene: .; v_gene: TRBV27; CDR3aa: CASSYGGVTGELFF; CDR3nt: TGTGCCAGCAGTTACGGGGGTGTAACCGGGGAGCTGTTTTTT
j_gene: TRBJ2-2; abundance: many; d_gene: TRBD2; v_gene: TRBV10-2; CDR3aa: CASSDRLAGVAGELFF; CDR3nt: TGCGCCAGCAGTGACAGACTAGCGGGTGTCGCGGGGGAGCTGTTTTTT
j_gene: TRBJ2-7; abundance: many; d_gene: TRBD1; v_gene: TRBV27; CDR3aa: CASGRDREYEQYF; CDR3nt: TGTGCCAGCGGAAGGGACAGGGAATACGAGCAGTACTTC
j_gene: TRBJ1-5; abundance: many; d_gene: .; v_gene: TRBV7-6; CDR3aa: CASSLVRTVSNQPQHF; CDR3nt: TGTGCCAGCAGCTTAGTGAGGACAGTTAGCAATCAGCCCCAGCATTTT
j_gene: TRBJ2-1; abundance: few; d_gene: .; v_gene: TRBV24-1; CDR3aa: CATSSLGGNEQFF; CDR3nt: TGTGCCACCAGTTCATTAGGGGGCAATGAGCAGTTCTTC
j_gene: TRBJ2-1; abundance: few; d_gene: TRBD1; v_gene: TRBV10-3; CDR3aa: CAISETGGWNEQFF; CDR3nt: TGTGCCATCAGTGAGACAGGGGGCTGGAATGAGCAGTTCTTC
j_gene: TRBJ2-3; abundance: many; d_gene: .; v_gene: TRBV6-2/TRBV6-3; CDR3aa: CASAAGTGSTDTQYF; CDR3nt: TGTGCCAGCGCCGCCGGGACGGGGAGCACAGATACGCAGTATTTT
j_gene: TRBJ2-3; abundance: .; d_gene: .; v_gene: TRBV7-2; CDR3aa: CASSLPSFTDTQYF; CDR3nt: TGTGCCAGCAGCTTACCATCGTTCACAGATACGCAGTATTTT
j_gene: TRBJ1-4; abundance: many; d_gene: .; v_gene: TRBV11-2; CDR3aa: CASSQSGLTNEKLFF; CDR3nt: TGTGCCAGCAGCCAGTCGGGGTTAACTAATGAAAAACTGTTTTTT
j_gene: TRBJ2-3; abundance: many; d_gene: TRBD1; v_gene: TRBV7-3; CDR3aa: CASSSDRGKDTQYF; CDR3nt: TGTGCCAGCAGCTCGGACAGGGGAAAGGATACGCAGTATTTT
j_gene: TRBJ2-7; abundance: many; d_gene: TRBD1; v_gene: TRBV5-5; CDR3aa: CASSLVVRGIYEQYF; CDR3nt: TGTGCCAGCAGCTTGGTAGTCAGGGGGATCTACGAGCAGTACTTC
j_gene: TRBJ2-1; abundance: many; d_gene: TRBD2; v_gene: TRBV12-3/TRBV12-4; CDR3aa: CASSSLLVAGGGYEQFF; CDR3nt: TGTGCCAGCAGTTCCCTGTTAGTAGCGGGGGGGGGTTATGAGCAGTTCTTC